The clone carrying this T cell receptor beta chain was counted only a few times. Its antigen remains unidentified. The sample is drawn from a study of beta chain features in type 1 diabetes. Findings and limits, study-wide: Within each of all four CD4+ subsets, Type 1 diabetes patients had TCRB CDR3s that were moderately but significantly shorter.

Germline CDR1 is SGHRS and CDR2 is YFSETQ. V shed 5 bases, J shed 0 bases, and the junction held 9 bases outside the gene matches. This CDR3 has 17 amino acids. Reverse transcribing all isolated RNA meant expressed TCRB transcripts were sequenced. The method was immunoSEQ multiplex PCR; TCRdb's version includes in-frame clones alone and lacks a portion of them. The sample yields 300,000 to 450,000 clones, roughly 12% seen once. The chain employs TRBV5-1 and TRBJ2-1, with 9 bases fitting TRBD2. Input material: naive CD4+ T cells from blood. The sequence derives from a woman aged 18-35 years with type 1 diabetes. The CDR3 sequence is CASRGTSSGGSYNEQFF. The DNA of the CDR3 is TGCGCCAGCAGGGGGACTAGCAGCGGCGGCTCCTACAATGAGCAGTTCTTC.